The entry below gives a single TCR beta chain sequence along with its context. The antigen is undetermined. This sample stems from a study of STAT5B mutations in CD4+ large granular lymphocyte leukemia. Study results and limitations: Without HLA matching, higher CD4+ than CD8+ T-LGLL clonality could reflect small sample size.

The CDR3 runs to 14 residues. In germline, CDR1 is SGHTA, CDR2 FQGNSA. V was cut by 2 bases and J by 2 bases, with 10 bases left in between. Profiled with immunoSEQ multiplex PCR; TCRdb holds only in-frame clones, not every one. In the table there are about 21,000 clones, around 75% of which are singletons. The chain employs TRBV7-2 and TRBJ2-7, with D possibly being TRBD1 (6 bases). This clonotype was obtained from a human donor in good health. What was sequenced was CD4+ T cells from blood buffy coats. CDR3 amino acids: CASSLYRVTYEQYF. The CDR3 DNA follows: TGTGCCAGCAGCTTATACAGGGTCACCTACGAGCAGTACTTC.